This entry lists 12 T cell receptor beta chains sequenced from one sample in a study of a mutant IDH1 vaccine in newly diagnosed glioma. What these receptors recognize is not known. As for time point: week 47, end of study. With topical imiquimod, each dose of the vaccine consisted of 300 ug of mutant IDH1 20-mer peptide. Clones were read by immunoSEQ multiplex PCR, and TCRdb kept only the in-frame ones, dropping some. This table holds roughly 32,000 clones, approximately 89% found once. The sample was PBMCs, taken from a glioma patient whose treatment included an IDH1 peptide vaccine. The source is a man aged 35-49 years with glioma.

This chain connects TRBV7-2 to TRBJ2-3; D gene ambiguous. The CDR3 has 15 amino acids. Germline V gene lookup returns CDR1 SGHTA and CDR2 FQGNSA. V dropped 2 bases and J dropped 0 bases, with 9 bases sitting between them. The CDR3 sequence: CASSLNPLSTDTQYF. The CDR3 bases are TGTGCCAGCAGCTTAAATCCGCTGAGCACAGATACGCAGTATTTT.

The rearrangement uses TRBV11-3 and TRBJ1-3; D unclear. This CDR3 is 14 amino acids long. V lost 5 bases and J 8 bases, leaving 16 bases between the germline ends. The germline V gene encodes CDR1 SGHNT and CDR2 YENEEA. Here the CDR3 DNA reads TGTGCCAGCAGCCCAAGGGCCGCCGGGGACACCATATATTTT. This sequence encodes CASSPRAAGDTIYF.

This sequence joins TRBV5-6 and TRBJ2-1; D is uncertain. In germline, CDR1 is SGHDT, CDR2 YYEEEE. The CDR3 consists of 11 residues. Trimming cost V 6 bases and J 3 bases, with 4 bases left between them. This chain's CDR3 is CASTYYNEQFF. Written as DNA, the CDR3 is TGTGCCAGCACGTACTACAATGAGCAGTTCTTC.

This clone occurred a few times. The chain employs TRBV18 and TRBJ2-2; D not resolved. CDR1 is KGHSH, CDR2 LQKENI, per germline. Between the trimmed V and J ends, which lost 0 bases and 6 bases, there was a span of 8 bases. CDR3 size: 14 residues. The CDR3 reads CASSPPLGSGELFF. DNA of the CDR3: TGTGCCAGCTCACCACCGTTAGGCTCCGGGGAGCTGTTTTTT.

This sequence joins TRBV7-9 and TRBJ2-5; 11 nucleotides align to TRBD2. V gave up 3 bases and J gave up 3 bases; unmatched junction bases: 3. Per the germline V gene, CDR1 is SEHNR and CDR2 is FQNEAQ (reference sequence). This CDR3 is built from 15 residues. The chain's CDR3 is CASSFSGLAEETQYF. DNA of the CDR3: TGTGCCAGCAGCTTCTCGGGACTAGCGGAAGAGACCCAGTACTTC.

The chain links TRBV2 to TRBJ1-1; TRBD1 might be the D (5 bases). The length of the CDR3 is 14 residues. The ends were cut back, 3 bases at V and 7 bases at J, with 15 bases in the middle. The germline V gene encodes CDR1 SNHLY and CDR2 FYNNEI. The CDR3 nucleotides are TGTGCCAGCAGTGACTCCAGGGTGGAGGTTGAAGCTTTCTTT. Translated: CASSDSRVEVEAFF.

The table lists this clone with a few counts. V gene TRBV7-2 combines with J gene TRBJ2-4; D gene unclear. V was clipped by 5 bases and J by 9 bases, with 11 bases between them. This CDR3 has 12 amino acids. Germline CDR1 reads SGHTA; CDR2 reads FQGNSA. In nucleotides, the CDR3 is TGTGCCAGCAGCCAATTAGGCAGCATTCAGTACTTC. This sequence encodes CASSQLGSIQYF. Combining the CDR3 with reference TRBV7-2 and TRBJ2-4 gives the whole variable domain GAGVSQSPSNKVTEKGKDVELRCDPISGHTALYWYRQSLGQGLEFLIYFQGNSAPDKSGLPSDRFSAERTGGSVSTLTIQRTQQEDSAVYLCASSQLGSIQYFGAGTRLSVL.

The chain recombines TRBV5-4 with TRBJ1-6; no reliable D call. There are 14 residues in the CDR3. Trimming removed 1 base from V and 4 bases from J, with 6 bases in between. In germline, CDR1 is SGHNT, CDR2 YYREEE (reference sequence). Here the CDR3 reads CASSLPAYNSPLHF. DNA of the CDR3: TGTGCCAGCAGCTTGCCGGCGTATAATTCACCCCTCCACTTT.

This chain uses TRBV18 with TRBJ2-3, with TRBD1 matching 7 bases. CDR1 KGHSH and CDR2 LQKENI come from the germline V gene. The CDR3 spans 18 residues. Germline trimming cut 3 bases from V and 1 base from J; bases unmatched to any gene: 13. CDR3 amino acids: CASSPPSKGAGGTDTQYF. The CDR3 nucleotides are TGTGCCAGCTCACCCCCATCTAAGGGGGCAGGGGGCACAGATACGCAGTATTTT.

The CDR3 DNA follows: TGCAGTGCTAGAGCTGGAGAGCCCCAGCATTTT. Residues: CSARAGEPQHF. The chain employs TRBV20-1 and TRBJ1-5, with D unresolved. From germline, CDR1 is DFQATT and CDR2 SNEGSKA (reference sequence). The CDR3 has 11 amino acids. V gave up 1 base and J gave up 8 bases, with 6 bases separating them.

V gene TRBV9 combines with J gene TRBJ2-1; tentatively, D is TRBD2 (6 bases). Between the trimmed V and J ends, which lost 7 bases and 4 bases, there was a span of 12 bases. There are 13 residues in the CDR3. Germline CDR1 is SGDLS and CDR2 is YYNGEE. The CDR3 bases are TGTGCCAGCGCGGCAGGACTATACAATGAGCAGTTCTTC. Residues: CASAAGLYNEQFF.

The chain uses TRBV25-1 and TRBJ2-3; D uncertain. Trimming cost V 6 bases and J 1 base, with 2 bases left between them. This CDR3 spans 11 amino acids. From germline, CDR1 is MGHDK and CDR2 SYGVNS. The CDR3 region is CASRGTDTQYF. The CDR3 coding sequence is TGTGCCAGCAGGGGCACAGATACGCAGTATTTT.